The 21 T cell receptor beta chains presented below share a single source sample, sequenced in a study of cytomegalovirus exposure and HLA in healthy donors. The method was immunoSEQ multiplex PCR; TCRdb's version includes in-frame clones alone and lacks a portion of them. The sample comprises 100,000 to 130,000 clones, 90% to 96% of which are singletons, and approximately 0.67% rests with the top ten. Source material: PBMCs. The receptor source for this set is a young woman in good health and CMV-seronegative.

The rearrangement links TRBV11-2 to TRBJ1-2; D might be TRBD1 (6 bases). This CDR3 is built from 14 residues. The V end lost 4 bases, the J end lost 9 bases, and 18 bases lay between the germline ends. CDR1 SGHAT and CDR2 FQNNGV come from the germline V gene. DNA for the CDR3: TGTGCCAGCAGCTCAATTACAGGGAGTAAGAGCTACACCTTC. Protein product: CASSSITGSKSYTF.

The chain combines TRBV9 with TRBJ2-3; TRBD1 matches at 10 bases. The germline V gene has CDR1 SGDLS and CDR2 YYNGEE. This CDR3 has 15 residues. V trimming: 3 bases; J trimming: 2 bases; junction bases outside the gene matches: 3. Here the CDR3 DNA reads TGTGCCAGCAGCGGGGGACAGGGGACCACAGATACGCAGTATTTT. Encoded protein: CASSGGQGTTDTQYF.

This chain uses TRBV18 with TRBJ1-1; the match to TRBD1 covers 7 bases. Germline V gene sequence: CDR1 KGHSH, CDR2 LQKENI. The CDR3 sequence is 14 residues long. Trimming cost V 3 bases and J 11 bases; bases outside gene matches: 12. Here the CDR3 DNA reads TGTGCCAGCTCACCCATAGAAGGGGGCGCGGAGGCTTTCTTT. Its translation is CASSPIEGGAEAFF.

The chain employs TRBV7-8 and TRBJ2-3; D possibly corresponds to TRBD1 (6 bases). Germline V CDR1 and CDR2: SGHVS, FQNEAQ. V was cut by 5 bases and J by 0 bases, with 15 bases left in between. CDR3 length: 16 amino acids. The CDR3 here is CASSPIGTGSTDTQYF. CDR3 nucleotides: TGTGCCAGCAGCCCGATTGGAACAGGGAGCACAGATACGCAGTATTTT.

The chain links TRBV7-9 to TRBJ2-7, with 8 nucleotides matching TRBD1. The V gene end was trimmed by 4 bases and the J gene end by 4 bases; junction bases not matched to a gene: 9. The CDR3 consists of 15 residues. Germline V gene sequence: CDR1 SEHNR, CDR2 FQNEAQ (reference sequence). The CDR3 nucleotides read TGTGCCAGCAGCTCACTCAGACAGGGGATTTACGAGCAGTACTTC. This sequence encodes CASSSLRQGIYEQYF.

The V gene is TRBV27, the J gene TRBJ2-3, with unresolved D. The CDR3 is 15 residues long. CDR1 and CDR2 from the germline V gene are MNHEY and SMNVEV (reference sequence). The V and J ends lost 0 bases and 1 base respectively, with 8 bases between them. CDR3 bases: TGTGCCAGCAGTTTATCGTCCTCTCGCACAGATACGCAGTATTTT. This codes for CASSLSSSRTDTQYF.

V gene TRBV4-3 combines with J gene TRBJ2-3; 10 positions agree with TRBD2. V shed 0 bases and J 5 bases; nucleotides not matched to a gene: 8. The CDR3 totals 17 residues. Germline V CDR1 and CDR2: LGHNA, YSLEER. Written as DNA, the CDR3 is TGCGCCAGCAGCCAAGATACAGCGGGGGGGCCCGGAGATACGCAGTATTTT. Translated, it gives CASSQDTAGGPGDTQYF.

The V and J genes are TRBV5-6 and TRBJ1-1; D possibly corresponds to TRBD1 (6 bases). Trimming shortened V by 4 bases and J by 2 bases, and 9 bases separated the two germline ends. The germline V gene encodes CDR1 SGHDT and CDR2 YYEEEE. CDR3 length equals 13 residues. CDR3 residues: CASSVTGNTEAFF. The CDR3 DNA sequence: TGTGCCAGCAGCGTGACAGGAAACACTGAAGCTTTCTTT.

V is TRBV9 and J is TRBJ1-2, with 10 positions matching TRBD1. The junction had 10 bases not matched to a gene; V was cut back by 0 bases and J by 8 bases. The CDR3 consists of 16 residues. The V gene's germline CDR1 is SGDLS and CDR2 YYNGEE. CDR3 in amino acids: CASSVGGGGQGNGYTF. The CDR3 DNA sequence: TGTGCCAGCAGCGTAGGCGGGGGGGGACAGGGGAACGGCTACACCTTC.

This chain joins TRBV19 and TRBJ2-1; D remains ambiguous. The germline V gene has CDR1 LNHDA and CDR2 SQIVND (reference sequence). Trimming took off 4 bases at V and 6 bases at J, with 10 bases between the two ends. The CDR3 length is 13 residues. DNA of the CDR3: TGTGCCAGTAGTAGAACTAATCGCAATGAGCAGTTCTTC. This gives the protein CASSRTNRNEQFF.

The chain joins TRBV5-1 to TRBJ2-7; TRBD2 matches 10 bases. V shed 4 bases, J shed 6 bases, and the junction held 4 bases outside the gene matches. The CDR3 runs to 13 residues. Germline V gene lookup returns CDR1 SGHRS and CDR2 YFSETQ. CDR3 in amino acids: CASSPRTSGEQYF. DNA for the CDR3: TGCGCCAGCAGCCCTAGGACTAGCGGCGAGCAGTACTTC.

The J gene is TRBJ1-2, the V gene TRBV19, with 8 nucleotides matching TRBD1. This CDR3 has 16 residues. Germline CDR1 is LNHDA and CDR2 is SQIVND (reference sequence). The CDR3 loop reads CASSTDRGPPLYGYTF. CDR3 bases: TGTGCTTCTAGTACCGACAGGGGTCCCCCCCTCTATGGCTACACCTTC.

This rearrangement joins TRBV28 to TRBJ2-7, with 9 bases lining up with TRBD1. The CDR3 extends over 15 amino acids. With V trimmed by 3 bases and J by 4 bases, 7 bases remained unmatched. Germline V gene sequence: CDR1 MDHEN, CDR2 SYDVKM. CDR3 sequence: CASSFGDRVWYEQYF. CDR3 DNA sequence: TGTGCCAGCAGTTTCGGGGACAGGGTCTGGTACGAGCAGTACTTC.

The CDR3 is CASSYGQEVGYTF. The CDR3 bases are TGTGCCAGCAGTTACGGACAGGAGGTTGGCTACACCTTC. The chain uses TRBV6-5 and TRBJ1-2; TRBD1 aligns across 7 bases. Looked up from germline, CDR1 is MNHEY and CDR2 is SVGAGI. This CDR3 contains 13 residues. Germline trimming cut 2 bases from V and 7 bases from J; bases unmatched to any gene: 4.

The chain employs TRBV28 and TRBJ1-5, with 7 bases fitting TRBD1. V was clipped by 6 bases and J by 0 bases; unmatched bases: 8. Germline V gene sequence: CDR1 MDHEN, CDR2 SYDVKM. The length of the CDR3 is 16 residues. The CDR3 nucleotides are TGTGCCAGCAGCCCGACAGGGCGAGGTAGCAATCAGCCCCAGCATTTT. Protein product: CASSPTGRGSNQPQHF.

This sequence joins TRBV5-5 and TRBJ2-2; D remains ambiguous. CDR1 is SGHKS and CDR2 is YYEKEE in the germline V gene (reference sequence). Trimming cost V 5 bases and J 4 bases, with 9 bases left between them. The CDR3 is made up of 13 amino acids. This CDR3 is CASRRHATGELFF. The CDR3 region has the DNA TGTGCCAGCAGACGACATGCCACCGGGGAGCTGTTTTTT.

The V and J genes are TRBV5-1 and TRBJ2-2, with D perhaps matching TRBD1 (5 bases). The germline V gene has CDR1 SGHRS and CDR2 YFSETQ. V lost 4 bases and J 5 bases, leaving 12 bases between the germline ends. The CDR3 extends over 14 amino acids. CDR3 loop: CASSPNQGTGELFF. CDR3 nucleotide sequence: TGCGCCAGCAGCCCAAATCAGGGAACCGGGGAGCTGTTTTTT.

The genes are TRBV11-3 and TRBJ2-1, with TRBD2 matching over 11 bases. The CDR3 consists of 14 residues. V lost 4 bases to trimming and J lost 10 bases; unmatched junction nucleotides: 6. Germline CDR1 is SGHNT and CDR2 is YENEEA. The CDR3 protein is CASSSSGGPGEQFF. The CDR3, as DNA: TGTGCCAGCAGCTCTAGCGGGGGGCCCGGGGAGCAGTTCTTC.

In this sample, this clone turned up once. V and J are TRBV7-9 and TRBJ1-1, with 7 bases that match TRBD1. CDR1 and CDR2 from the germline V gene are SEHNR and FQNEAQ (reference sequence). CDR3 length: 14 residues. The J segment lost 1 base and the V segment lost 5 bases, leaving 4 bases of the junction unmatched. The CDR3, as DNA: TGTGCCAGCAGCGAGGGACAGTGGAACACTGAAGCTTTCTTT. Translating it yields CASSEGQWNTEAFF.

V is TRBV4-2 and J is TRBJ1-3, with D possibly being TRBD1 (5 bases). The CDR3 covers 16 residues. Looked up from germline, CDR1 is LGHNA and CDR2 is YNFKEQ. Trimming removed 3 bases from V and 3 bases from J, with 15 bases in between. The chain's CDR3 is CASSQEGRGSGNTIYF. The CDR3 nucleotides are TGTGCCAGCAGCCAGGAGGGACGGGGGAGTGGAAACACCATATATTTT.

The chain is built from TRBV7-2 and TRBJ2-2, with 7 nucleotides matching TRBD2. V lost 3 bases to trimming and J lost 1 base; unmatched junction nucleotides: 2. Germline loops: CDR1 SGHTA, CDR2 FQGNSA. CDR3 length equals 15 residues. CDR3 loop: CASSLSGVNTGELFF. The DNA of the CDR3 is TGTGCCAGCAGCTTGAGCGGGGTGAACACCGGGGAGCTGTTTTTT. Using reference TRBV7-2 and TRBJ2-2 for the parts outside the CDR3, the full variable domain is GAGVSQSPSNKVTEKGKDVELRCDPISGHTALYWYRQSLGQGLEFLIYFQGNSAPDKSGLPSDRFSAERTGGSVSTLTIQRTQQEDSAVYLCASSLSGVNTGELFFGEGSRLTVL.